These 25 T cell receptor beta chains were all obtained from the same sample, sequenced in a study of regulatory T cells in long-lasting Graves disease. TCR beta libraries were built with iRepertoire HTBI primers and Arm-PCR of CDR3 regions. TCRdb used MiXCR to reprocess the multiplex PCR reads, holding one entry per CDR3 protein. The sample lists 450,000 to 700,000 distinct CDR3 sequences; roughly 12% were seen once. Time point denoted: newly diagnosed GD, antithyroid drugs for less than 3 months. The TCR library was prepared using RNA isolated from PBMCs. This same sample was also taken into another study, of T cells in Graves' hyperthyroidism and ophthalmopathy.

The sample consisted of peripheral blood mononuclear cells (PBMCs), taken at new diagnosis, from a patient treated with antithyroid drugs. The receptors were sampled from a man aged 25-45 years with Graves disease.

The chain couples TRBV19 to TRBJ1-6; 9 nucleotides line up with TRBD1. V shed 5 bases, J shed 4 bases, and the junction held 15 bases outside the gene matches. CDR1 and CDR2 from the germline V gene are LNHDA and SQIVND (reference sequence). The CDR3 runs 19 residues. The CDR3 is CASSPTSRGQGFYNSPLHF. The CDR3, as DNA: TGTGCCAGTAGTCCCACTTCGCGGGGACAGGGATTTTATAATTCACCCCTCCACTTT. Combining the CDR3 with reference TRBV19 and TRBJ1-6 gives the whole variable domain DGGITQSPKYLFRKEGQNVTLSCEQNLNHDAMYWYRQDPGQGLRLIYYSQIVNDFQKGDIAEGYSVSREKKESFPLTVTSAQKNPTAFYLCASSPTSRGQGFYNSPLHFGNGTRLTVT.

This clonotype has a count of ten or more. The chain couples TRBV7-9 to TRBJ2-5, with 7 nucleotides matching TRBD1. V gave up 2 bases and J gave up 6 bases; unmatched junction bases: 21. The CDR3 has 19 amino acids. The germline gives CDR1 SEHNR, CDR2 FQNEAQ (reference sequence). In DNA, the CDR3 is TGTGCCAGCAGCTTAACAGGGGCTTCCTTAGCGTCCGAAGGTCAGACCCAGTACTTC. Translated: CASSLTGASLASEGQTQYF.

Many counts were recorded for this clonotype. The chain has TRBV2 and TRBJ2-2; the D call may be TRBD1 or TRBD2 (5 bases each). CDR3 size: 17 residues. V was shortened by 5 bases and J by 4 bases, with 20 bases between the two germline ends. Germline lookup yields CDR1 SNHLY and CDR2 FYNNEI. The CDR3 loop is CASSILTPGRSTGELFF. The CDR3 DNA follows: TGTGCCAGCAGTATCCTTACCCCGGGACGGTCCACCGGGGAGCTGTTTTTT.

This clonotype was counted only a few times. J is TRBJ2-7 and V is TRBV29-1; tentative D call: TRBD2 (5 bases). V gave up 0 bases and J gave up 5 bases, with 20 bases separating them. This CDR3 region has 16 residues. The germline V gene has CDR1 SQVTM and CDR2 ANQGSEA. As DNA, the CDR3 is TGCAGCGTTGAAGATGACGTGACGGGGATGAGGAACGAGCAGTACTTC. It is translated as CSVEDDVTGMRNEQYF.

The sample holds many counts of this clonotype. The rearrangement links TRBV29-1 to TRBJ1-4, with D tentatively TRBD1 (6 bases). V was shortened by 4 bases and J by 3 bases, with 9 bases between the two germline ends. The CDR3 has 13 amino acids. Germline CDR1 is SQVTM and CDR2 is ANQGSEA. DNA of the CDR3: TGCAGCGTTGCGGCAGGGGCTAATGAAAAACTGTTTTTT. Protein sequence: CSVAAGANEKLFF. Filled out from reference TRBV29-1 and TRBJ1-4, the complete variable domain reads SAVISQKPSRDICQRGTSLTIQCQVDSQVTMMFWYRQQPGQSLTLIATANQGSEATYESGFVIDKFPISRPNLTFSTLTVSNMSPEDSSIYLCSVAAGANEKLFFGSGTQLSVL.

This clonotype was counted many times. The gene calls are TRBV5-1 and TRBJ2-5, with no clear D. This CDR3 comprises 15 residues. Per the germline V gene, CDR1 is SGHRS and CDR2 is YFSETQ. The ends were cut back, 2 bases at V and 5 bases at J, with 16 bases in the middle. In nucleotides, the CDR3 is TGCGCCAGCAGCTTAACCGACTCCGGTGGGGAGACCCAGTACTTC. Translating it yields CASSLTDSGGETQYF.

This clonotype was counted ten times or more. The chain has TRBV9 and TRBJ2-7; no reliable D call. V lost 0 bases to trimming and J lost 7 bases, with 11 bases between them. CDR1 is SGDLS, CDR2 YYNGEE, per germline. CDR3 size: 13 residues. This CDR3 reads CASSVGSLGEQYF. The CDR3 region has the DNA TGTGCCAGCAGCGTAGGCTCCCTTGGAGAGCAGTACTTC. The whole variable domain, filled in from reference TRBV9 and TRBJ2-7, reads DSGVTQTPKHLITATGQRVTLRCSPRSGDLSVYWYQQSLDQGLQFLIQYYNGEERAKGNILERFSAQQFPDLHSELNLSSLELGDSALYFCASSVGSLGEQYFGPGTRLTVT.

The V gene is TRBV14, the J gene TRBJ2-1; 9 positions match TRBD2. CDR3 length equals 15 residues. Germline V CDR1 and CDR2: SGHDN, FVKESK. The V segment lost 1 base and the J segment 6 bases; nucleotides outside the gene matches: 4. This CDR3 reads CASSQARGRGNEQFF. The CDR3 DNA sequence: TGTGCCAGCAGCCAAGCTCGCGGGAGGGGCAATGAGCAGTTCTTC.

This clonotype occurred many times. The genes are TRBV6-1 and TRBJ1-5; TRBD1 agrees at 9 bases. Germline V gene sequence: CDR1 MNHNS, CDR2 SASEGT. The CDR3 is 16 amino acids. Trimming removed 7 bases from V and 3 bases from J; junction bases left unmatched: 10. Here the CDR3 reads CASTRAGQGYNQPQHF. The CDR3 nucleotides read TGTGCCAGCACGAGAGCGGGACAGGGATACAATCAGCCCCAGCATTTT.

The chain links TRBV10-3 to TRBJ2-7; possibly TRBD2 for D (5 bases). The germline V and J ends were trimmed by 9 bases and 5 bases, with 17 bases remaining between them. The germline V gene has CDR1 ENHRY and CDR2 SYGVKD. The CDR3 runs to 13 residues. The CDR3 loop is CAISRESSDEQYF. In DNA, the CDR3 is TGTGCCATTTCTAGGGAGTCGAGCGACGAGCAGTACTTC.

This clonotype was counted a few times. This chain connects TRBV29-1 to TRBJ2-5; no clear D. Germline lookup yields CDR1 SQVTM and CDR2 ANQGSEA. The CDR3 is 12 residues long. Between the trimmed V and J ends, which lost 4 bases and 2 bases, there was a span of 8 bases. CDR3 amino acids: CSVGGVQETQYF. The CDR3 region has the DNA TGCAGCGTTGGCGGAGTTCAAGAGACCCAGTACTTC.

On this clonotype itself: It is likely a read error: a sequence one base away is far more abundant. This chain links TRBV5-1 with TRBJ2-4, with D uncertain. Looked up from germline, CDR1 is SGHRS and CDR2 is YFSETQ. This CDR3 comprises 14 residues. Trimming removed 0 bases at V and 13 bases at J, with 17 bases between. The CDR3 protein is CASSLVDPYNEQYF. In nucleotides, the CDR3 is TGCGCCAGCAGCTTGGTAGACCCCTACAATGAGCAGTACTTC.

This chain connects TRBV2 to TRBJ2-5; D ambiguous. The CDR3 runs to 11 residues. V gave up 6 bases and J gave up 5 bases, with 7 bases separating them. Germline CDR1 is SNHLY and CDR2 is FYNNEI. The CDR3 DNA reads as TGTGCCAGCAGGGCACCTGAGACCCAGTACTTC. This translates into CASRAPETQYF.

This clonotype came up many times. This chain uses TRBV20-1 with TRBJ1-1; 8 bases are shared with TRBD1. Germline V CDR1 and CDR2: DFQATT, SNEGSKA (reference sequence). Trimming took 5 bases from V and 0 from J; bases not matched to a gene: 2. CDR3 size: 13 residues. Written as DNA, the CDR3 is TGCAGTGCTCCAGGGGGCGTGAACACTGAAGCTTTCTTT. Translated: CSAPGGVNTEAFF.

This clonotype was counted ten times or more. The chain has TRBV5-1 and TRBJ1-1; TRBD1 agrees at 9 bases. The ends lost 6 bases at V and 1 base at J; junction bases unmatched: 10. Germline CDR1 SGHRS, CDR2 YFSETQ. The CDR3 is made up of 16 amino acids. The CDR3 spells CASIKGTGRKNTEAFF. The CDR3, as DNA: TGCGCCAGCATAAAAGGGACAGGGCGGAAGAACACTGAAGCTTTCTTT.

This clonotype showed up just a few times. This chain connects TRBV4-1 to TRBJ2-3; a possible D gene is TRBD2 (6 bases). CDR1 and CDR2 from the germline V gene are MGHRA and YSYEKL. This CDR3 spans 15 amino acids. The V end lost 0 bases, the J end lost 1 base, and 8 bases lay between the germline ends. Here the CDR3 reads CASSQEGTGTDTQYF. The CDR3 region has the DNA TGCGCCAGCAGCCAAGAAGGGACTGGCACAGATACGCAGTATTTT.

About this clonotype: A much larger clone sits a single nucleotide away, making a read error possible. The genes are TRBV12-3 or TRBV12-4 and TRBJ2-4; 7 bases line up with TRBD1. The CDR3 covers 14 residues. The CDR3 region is CACSSPSRGNIQYF. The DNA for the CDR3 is TGTGCCTGCAGTTCCCCCTCCAGGGGGAACATTCAGTACTTC.

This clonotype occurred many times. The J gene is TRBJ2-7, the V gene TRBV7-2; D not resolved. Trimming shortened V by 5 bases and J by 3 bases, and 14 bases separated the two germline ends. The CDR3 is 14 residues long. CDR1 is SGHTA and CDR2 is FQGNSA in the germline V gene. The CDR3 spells CASSPSRSYYEQYF. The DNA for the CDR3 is TGTGCCAGCAGCCCCTCTAGGAGTTACTACGAGCAGTACTTC.

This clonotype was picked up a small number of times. Here the CDR3 DNA reads TGCGCCAGCAGCCCCTCCGGGACCAGAAACACCGGGGAGCTGTTTTTT. Its translation: CASSPSGTRNTGELFF. The rearrangement uses TRBV5-1 and TRBJ2-2; TRBD1 or TRBD2 may be the D gene (5 bases each). This CDR3 is 16 amino acids long. The V end was cut by 4 bases, the J end by 2 bases, with 15 bases between. From germline, CDR1 is SGHRS and CDR2 YFSETQ.

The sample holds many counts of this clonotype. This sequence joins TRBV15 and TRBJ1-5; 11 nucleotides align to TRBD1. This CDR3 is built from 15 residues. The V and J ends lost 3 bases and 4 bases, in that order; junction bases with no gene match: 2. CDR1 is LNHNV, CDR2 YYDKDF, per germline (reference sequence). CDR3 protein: CATSSGTGGNQPQHF. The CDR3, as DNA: TGTGCCACCAGCAGCGGGACAGGGGGTAATCAGCCCCAGCATTTT.

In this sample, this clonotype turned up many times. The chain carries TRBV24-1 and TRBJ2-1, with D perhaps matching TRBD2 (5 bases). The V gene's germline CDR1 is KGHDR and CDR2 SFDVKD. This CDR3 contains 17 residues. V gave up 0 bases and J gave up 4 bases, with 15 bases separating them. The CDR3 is CATSDLSWRNRYNEQFF. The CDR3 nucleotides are TGTGCCACCAGTGATTTGTCTTGGAGGAATCGATACAATGAGCAGTTCTTC.

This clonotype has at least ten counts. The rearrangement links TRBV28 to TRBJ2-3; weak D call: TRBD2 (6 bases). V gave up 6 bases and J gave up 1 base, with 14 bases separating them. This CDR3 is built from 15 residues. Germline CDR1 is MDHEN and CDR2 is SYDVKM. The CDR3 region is CASSLAGTRTDTQYF. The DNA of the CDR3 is TGTGCCAGCAGCCTCGCGGGGACGCGCACAGATACGCAGTATTTT.

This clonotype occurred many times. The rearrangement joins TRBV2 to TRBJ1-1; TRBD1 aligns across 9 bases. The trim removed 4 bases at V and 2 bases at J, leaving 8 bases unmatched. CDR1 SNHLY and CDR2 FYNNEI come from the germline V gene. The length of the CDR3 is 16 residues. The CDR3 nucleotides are TGTGCCAGCAGTGGGGACAGGGCGAGGAGAAACACTGAAGCTTTCTTT. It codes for CASSGDRARRNTEAFF.

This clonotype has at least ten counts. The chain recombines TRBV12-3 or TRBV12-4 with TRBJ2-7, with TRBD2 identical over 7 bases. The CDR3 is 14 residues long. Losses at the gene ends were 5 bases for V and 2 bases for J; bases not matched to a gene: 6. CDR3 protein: CASSTTAGPYEQYF. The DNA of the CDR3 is TGTGCCAGCAGTACAACAGCGGGACCCTACGAGCAGTACTTC.

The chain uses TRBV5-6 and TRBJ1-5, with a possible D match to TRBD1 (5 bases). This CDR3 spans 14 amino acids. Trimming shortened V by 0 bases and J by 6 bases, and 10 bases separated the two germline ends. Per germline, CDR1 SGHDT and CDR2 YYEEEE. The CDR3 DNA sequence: TGTGCCAGCAGCTTGGCACTGCAGGGTCAGCCCCAGCATTTT. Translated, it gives CASSLALQGQPQHF. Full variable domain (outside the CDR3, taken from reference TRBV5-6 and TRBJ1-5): DAGVTQSPTHLIKTRGQQVTLRCSPKSGHDTVSWYQQALGQGPQFIFQYYEEEERQRGNFPDRFSGHQFPNYSSELNVNALLLGDSALYLCASSLALQGQPQHFGDGTRLSIL.